Sequencing of this TCR beta chain was carried out in a study of blood T cells in healthy people across ages. Germline V CDR1 and CDR2: SGHTA, FQGTGA. The CDR3 has 13 residues. The germline V and J ends were trimmed by 1 base and 11 bases, with 14 bases remaining between them. The authors ran a second PCR of about 6 to 11 cycles using a sample-barcoded 5' primer and a J-beta primer mix. At least 2.5 million CDR3-containing paired-end reads were obtained per sample. One entry per CDR3 protein, called by TCRdb with MiXCR from the 5' RACE reads. The sample lists around 1,500,000 distinct CDR3 sequences, around 42% seen once, with 7.9% in the top ten.

The clonotype comes from a woman between 18 and 29 years old in good health. The chain employs TRBV7-3 and TRBJ2-5, with D uncertain. The material sequenced was blood. The CDR3 spells CASSLKGIDEQYF. The CDR3 nucleotides are TGTGCCAGCAGCTTAAAAGGGATCGATGAGCAGTACTTC.